The next 27 T cell receptor beta chains were all read from a single sample in a study of spatial heterogeneity in lung cancer. Study conclusions and caveats: Tracking of tumor mutation counts was seen in expanded intratumoral alpha and beta TCR counts.

Sample time point: sample taken at primary tumor resection. For these TCRs, the target antigens are not known. Each CDR3 protein gets one entry after TCRdb re-called the 5' RACE reads with MiXCR. Among approximately 25,000 distinct CDR3 sequences, 8.8% were seen once, and the ten largest hold 7.7%. The material was lung tumor tissue, obtained at surgery. The origin of the receptors is a male donor with early-stage non-small cell lung cancer.

This clonotype has a count of ten or more. This chain links TRBV5-4 with TRBJ2-1, with D perhaps matching TRBD2 (6 bases). CDR3 size: 17 residues. V lost 3 bases and J lost 1, with 17 bases in between. The germline CDR1 and CDR2 sequences are SGHNT and YYREEE (reference sequence). CDR3: CASSSSGTLGSYNEQFF. In DNA form, the CDR3 reads TGTGCCAGCAGCTCTTCCGGGACTCTCGGGTCCTACAATGAGCAGTTCTTC. Using reference TRBV5-4 and TRBJ2-1 for the parts outside the CDR3, the full variable domain is ETGVTQSPTHLIKTRGQQVTLRCSSQSGHNTVSWYQQALGQGPQFIFQYYREEENGRGNFPPRFSGLQFPNYSSELNVNALELDDSALYLCASSSSGTLGSYNEQFFGPGTRLTVL.

This clonotype turned up a few times. The rearrangement links TRBV6-6 to TRBJ2-4; D may be TRBD2 (7 bases). V was trimmed by 10 bases and J by 0 bases, leaving 16 bases between them. Looked up from germline, CDR1 is MNHNY and CDR2 is SVGAGI (reference sequence). The CDR3 loop spans 15 amino acids. The CDR3 reads CATWEGGLAKNIQYF. CDR3 in DNA: TGTGCCACCTGGGAGGGGGGCCTAGCCAAAAACATTCAGTACTTC.

This clonotype was seen a few times. The CDR3 region is CASSRRALGGEQFF. CDR3 coding DNA: TGTGCCAGCAGCCGCAGGGCGCTGGGAGGTGAGCAGTTCTTC. The genes are TRBV6-5 and TRBJ2-1; TRBD2 is a possible D gene (6 bases). Trimming left V 6 bases short and J 9 bases short, with 18 bases between. The CDR3 length is 14 residues. Looked up from germline, CDR1 is MNHEY and CDR2 is SVGAGI.

This clonotype has a count of ten or more. This chain joins TRBV27 and TRBJ2-3; no definite D call. Trimming cost V 8 bases and J 2 bases, with 17 bases left between them. CDR3 size: 15 residues. Germline V lookup: CDR1 MNHEY, CDR2 SMNVEV (reference sequence). CDR3 DNA: TGTGCCAGCTCCTCAATCAGGTACTACACAGATACGCAGTATTTT. Translation: CASSSIRYYTDTQYF.

This clonotype has just a few counts. V and J are TRBV7-6 and TRBJ2-2, with 10 bases that match TRBD2. Germline V gives CDR1 SGHVS, CDR2 FNYEAQ. This CDR3 is built from 17 residues. Trimming took 1 base from V and 6 from J; bases not matched to a gene: 8. The CDR3 DNA is TGTGCCAGCAGCTTAGTGATAGCGGGAGGAAACGCCGGGGAGCTGTTTTTT. The encoded protein is CASSLVIAGGNAGELFF.

This clonotype showed up just a few times. The gene calls are TRBV7-3 and TRBJ1-6, with 8 positions matching TRBD1. Trimming removed 2 bases from V and 7 bases from J; junction bases left unmatched: 4. This CDR3 has 15 amino acids. The V gene's germline CDR1 is SGHTA and CDR2 FQGTGA. In DNA, the CDR3 is TGTGCCAGCAGCTTAGGGCAGGGGGCCAATTCACCCCTCCACTTT. Its protein is CASSLGQGANSPLHF.

This clonotype was recorded many times. Here the CDR3 DNA reads TGTGCCAGCAGCTCACCGGGACACGCCAACTATGGCTACACCTTC. Translated: CASSSPGHANYGYTF. J is TRBJ1-2 and V is TRBV7-2, with D possibly matching TRBD1 (6 bases). The CDR3 is 15 amino acids. Trimming removed 4 bases at V and 2 bases at J, with 14 bases between. CDR1 and CDR2 from the germline V gene are SGHTA and FQGNSA.

This clonotype came up many times. The V gene is TRBV28, the J gene TRBJ2-7; TRBD2 matches 8 bases. The CDR3 consists of 14 residues. With 3 bases clipped from V and 3 bases from J, the junction kept 4 bases outside the gene matches. Germline V gene data show CDR1 as MDHEN and CDR2 as SYDVKM. Here the CDR3 DNA reads TGTGCCAGCAGTTTGGCGGGAGGAAACTACGAGCAGTACTTC. This gives the protein CASSLAGGNYEQYF.

Relative to its sample, this clonotype is large. DNA for the CDR3: TGCAGCGTTGAACTGGGGACTAGCGGGGGGTGGAATGAGCAGTTCTTC. Residues: CSVELGTSGGWNEQFF. The rearrangement uses TRBV29-1 and TRBJ2-1; 15 nucleotides align to TRBD2. The CDR3 loop spans 16 amino acids. The germline V gene has CDR1 SQVTM and CDR2 ANQGSEA. V lost 2 bases, J lost 7 bases, and 6 bases stayed unmatched.

This clonotype has at least ten counts. The chain employs TRBV5-1 and TRBJ1-4, with D uncertain. V was trimmed by 4 bases and J by 8 bases, leaving 18 bases between them. Germline assignment: CDR1 SGHRS and CDR2 YFSETQ. The CDR3 sequence is 15 residues long. CDR3 amino acids: CASSQAVGNKEKLFF. The DNA for the CDR3 is TGCGCCAGCAGCCAAGCAGTGGGGAATAAGGAAAAACTGTTTTTT.

This clonotype showed up just a few times. V and J are TRBV3-1 and TRBJ1-5; a possible D gene is TRBD1 (5 bases). V lost 1 base, J lost 2 bases, and 6 bases lay in between. Per germline, CDR1 LGHDT and CDR2 YNNKEL (reference sequence). The CDR3 is made up of 14 amino acids. The CDR3 DNA reads as TGTGCCAGCAGCCAAGCGGGGGGCAATCAGCCCCAGCATTTT. This gives the protein CASSQAGGNQPQHF.

Ten or more counts support this clonotype. This rearrangement joins TRBV5-4 to TRBJ2-7, with unresolved D. Trimming removed 0 bases from V and 3 bases from J, with 10 bases in between. CDR3 length: 14 residues. The germline V gene encodes CDR1 SGHNT and CDR2 YYREEE (reference sequence). CDR3 sequence (DNA): TGTGCCAGCAGCTTGGAGGGCACAGACTACGAGCAGTACTTC. Amino acid sequence: CASSLEGTDYEQYF.

This clonotype was seen many times. The chain uses TRBV7-2 and TRBJ2-3, with TRBD2 as a possible D gene (5 bases). Trimming pared 5 bases from V and 2 bases from J, leaving 11 bases between. This CDR3 has 14 amino acids. The germline V gene encodes CDR1 SGHTA and CDR2 FQGNSA. The CDR3 nucleotides read TGTGCCAGCAGCCTTAGCGCCGCCACAGATACGCAGTATTTT. Translating it yields CASSLSAATDTQYF.

By share, this clonotype counts as medium-sized (0.01 to 0.1%). The chain combines TRBV11-3 with TRBJ2-1; no clear D gene. V shed 5 bases and J shed 2 bases, with 16 bases lying between them. CDR3 length equals 16 residues. Germline loops: CDR1 SGHNT, CDR2 YENEEA. The CDR3 DNA follows: TGTGCCAGCAGCCTCGTCTCGGGCACCACCTACAATGAGCAGTTCTTC. Translated: CASSLVSGTTYNEQFF.

There are many counts of this clonotype. V gene TRBV11-2 combines with J gene TRBJ2-5; D perhaps matches TRBD2 (6 bases). This CDR3 is 15 amino acids long. The V end was cut by 6 bases, the J end by 1 base, with 15 bases between. Germline CDR1 and CDR2: SGHAT and FQNNGV. The CDR3 DNA reads as TGTGCCAGCAGGGCGATGGGAGGAGGCCAAGAGACCCAGTACTTC. Amino acid sequence: CASRAMGGGQETQYF.

This clonotype was recorded many times. This rearrangement joins TRBV20-1 to TRBJ1-5, with TRBD1 as a possible D gene (5 bases). Trimming took 1 base from V and 6 from J, leaving 13 bases between them. Germline V gene sequence: CDR1 DFQATT, CDR2 SNEGSKA (reference sequence). This CDR3 is built from 14 residues. The CDR3 nucleotides are TGCAGTGCTAGAGGTTCACGGGGGTTTCAGCCCCAGCATTTT. Its protein product is CSARGSRGFQPQHF.

Many counts were recorded for this clonotype. The V call is TRBV24-1, the J call TRBJ2-7; D not certain. Trimming left V 4 bases short and J 2 bases short, with 11 bases between. The CDR3 has 14 amino acids. The germline V gene encodes CDR1 KGHDR and CDR2 SFDVKD. The CDR3 bases are TGTGCCACCAGTGACCCCGGACGCCCCTACGAGCAGTACTTC. Its protein product is CATSDPGRPYEQYF.

Note on this clonotype: A clone one base away is much larger, so this may be a read error. The rearrangement links TRBV9 to TRBJ1-3, with no clear D. This CDR3 contains 14 residues. Per germline, CDR1 SGDLS and CDR2 YYNGEE. As DNA, the CDR3 is TGTGCCAACAGCGCCTATTCCGGGGATCGGACCATATATTTT. This gives the protein CANSAYSGDRTIYF.

The table lists this clonotype with many counts. The chain links TRBV9 to TRBJ2-2, with D perhaps given as TRBD1 or TRBD2 (5 bases each). The CDR3 has 16 amino acids. The germline gives CDR1 SGDLS, CDR2 YYNGEE. V lost 5 bases and J 0 bases, leaving 14 bases between the germline ends. The CDR3, as DNA: TGTGCCAGCAGGGTCGGGGCATTAGCGAACACCGGGGAGCTGTTTTTT. The encoded protein is CASRVGALANTGELFF.

This clonotype was found a few times. The genes are TRBV5-1 and TRBJ2-3; 9 positions agree with TRBD1. This CDR3 comprises 16 residues. V shed 4 bases and J 3 bases; nucleotides not matched to a gene: 9. CDR1 and CDR2 from the germline V gene are SGHRS and YFSETQ. The CDR3 sequence: CASSPTTGGRTDTQYF. The CDR3 nucleotides read TGCGCCAGCAGCCCGACGACAGGGGGTCGTACAGATACGCAGTATTTT.

Many counts were recorded for this clonotype. The CDR3 DNA reads as TGTGCCAGCAGCTTTAGCCCCGCCGAGGGGACCCAGTACTTC. It translates to CASSFSPAEGTQYF. The chain uses TRBV7-2 and TRBJ2-5; D is possibly TRBD2 (5 bases). The CDR3 covers 14 residues. Germline-derived CDR1 and CDR2 are SGHTA and FQGNSA. The V end lost 3 bases, the J end lost 7 bases, and 15 bases lay between the germline ends.

Only a few counts were recorded for this clonotype. The V and J genes are TRBV24-1 and TRBJ2-2, with D maybe TRBD2 (6 bases). CDR3 size: 15 residues. V gave up 6 bases and J gave up 3 bases, with 13 bases separating them. CDR1 and CDR2 from the germline V gene are KGHDR and SFDVKD. As DNA, the CDR3 is TGTGCCACCAGTCCCCGGGGACTTCACACCGGGGAGCTGTTTTTT. Amino acid sequence: CATSPRGLHTGELFF.

The sample holds many counts of this clonotype. The V gene is TRBV3-1, the J gene TRBJ2-1; D is perhaps TRBD2 (6 bases). Trimming pared 0 bases from V and 1 base from J, leaving 7 bases between. Germline V lookup: CDR1 LGHDT, CDR2 YNNKEL (reference sequence). CDR3 length equals 15 residues. The CDR3 protein is CASSQERGSYNEQFF. The CDR3 DNA is TGTGCCAGCAGCCAAGAGCGGGGTTCCTACAATGAGCAGTTCTTC.

This clonotype was seen at least ten times. The chain recombines TRBV3-1 with TRBJ1-2; D is ambiguous. Germline V gives CDR1 LGHDT, CDR2 YNNKEL (reference sequence). V was pared by 0 bases and J by 3 bases, with 8 bases between. The CDR3 runs to 14 residues. The CDR3 DNA follows: TGTGCCAGCAGCCAAGAGGGCAGATACTATGGCTACACCTTC. It encodes CASSQEGRYYGYTF.

This clonotype was detected only a few times. This rearrangement joins TRBV28 to TRBJ2-1; D is undetermined. Germline V gene sequence: CDR1 MDHEN, CDR2 SYDVKM. V was trimmed by 3 bases and J by 9 bases, leaving 12 bases between them. The CDR3 is 13 residues long. The CDR3 spells CASSFSTRVEQFF. CDR3 nucleotide sequence: TGTGCCAGCAGTTTTTCCACTCGGGTTGAGCAGTTCTTC.

This clonotype was seen many times. The rearrangement uses TRBV7-6 and TRBJ2-3; maybe TRBD1 (5 bases). V was pared by 5 bases and J by 2 bases, with 14 bases between. CDR3 length: 15 amino acids. The germline V gene encodes CDR1 SGHVS and CDR2 FNYEAQ. CDR3 sequence (DNA): TGTGCCAGCAGCCCAACAGGAGTGTTCACAGATACGCAGTATTTT. Protein: CASSPTGVFTDTQYF.

Only a few counts were recorded for this clonotype. This chain connects TRBV7-2 to TRBJ2-2; a weak D match, TRBD1 (6 bases). Germline values: CDR1 SGHTA, CDR2 FQGNSA. Trimming took 1 base from V and 5 from J, leaving 14 bases between them. The CDR3 is 16 amino acids. The CDR3 loop reads CASSLVPTGNTGELFF. CDR3 nucleotides: TGTGCCAGCAGCTTAGTACCCACAGGGAATACCGGGGAGCTGTTTTTT. Full variable domain (rest looked up from reference TRBV7-2 and TRBJ2-2): GAGVSQSPSNKVTEKGKDVELRCDPISGHTALYWYRQSLGQGLEFLIYFQGNSAPDKSGLPSDRFSAERTGGSVSTLTIQRTQQEDSAVYLCASSLVPTGNTGELFFGEGSRLTVL.